This T cell receptor beta chain comes out of a study of blood T cells in healthy people across ages. Overall study context: Template switching retrieved approximately one barcoded beta molecule for each two T cells.

The CDR3 contains 15 residues. The V end was cut by 10 bases, the J end by 0 bases, with 17 bases between. Looked up from germline, CDR1 is MDHEN and CDR2 is SYDVKM. Per-sample PBMC isolation yielded at least 6.5 million cells. Study-level findings and limits: Diversity was higher, and naive CD4+ cells more numerous, in long-lived donors than in aged donors. A roughly linear age-dependent decrease characterized TCR beta diversity per million T cells.

Through a sample-barcoded 5' primer and a J-beta primer mix, a second PCR was run for roughly 7 to 12 cycles. TCRdb independently ran MiXCR on the 5' RACE reads; one entry per CDR3 protein. The sample comprises 1.5 million or so distinct CDR3 sequences, approximately 39% of which are singletons, and around 4% rests with the top ten. This clonotype has just a few counts. No antigen is known for it. The gene calls are TRBV28 and TRBJ2-3, with D perhaps matching TRBD1 (6 bases). Sequencing used blood. The clonotype originates from a young woman in good health. DNA of the CDR3: TGTGCCACCTCCCGAGGGGGTCCTAGCACAGATACGCAGTATTTT. It yields the protein CATSRGGPSTDTQYF.